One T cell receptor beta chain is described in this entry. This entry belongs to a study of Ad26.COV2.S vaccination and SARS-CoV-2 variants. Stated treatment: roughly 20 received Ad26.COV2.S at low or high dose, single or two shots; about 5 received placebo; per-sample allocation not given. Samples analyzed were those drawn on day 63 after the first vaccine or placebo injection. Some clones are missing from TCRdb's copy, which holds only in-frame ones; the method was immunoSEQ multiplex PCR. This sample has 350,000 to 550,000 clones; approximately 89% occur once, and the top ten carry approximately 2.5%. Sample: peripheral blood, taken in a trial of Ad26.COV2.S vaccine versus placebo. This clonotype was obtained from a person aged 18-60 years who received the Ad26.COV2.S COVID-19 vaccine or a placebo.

The CDR3 is CASSHLGRGNYGYTF. As DNA, the CDR3 is TGCGCCAGCAGCCACCTAGGGAGGGGTAACTATGGCTACACCTTC. The V and J genes are TRBV4-1 and TRBJ1-2, with TRBD1 as a possible D gene (5 bases). The CDR3 sequence is 15 residues long. With 3 bases removed from V and 1 base from J, the gap between germline ends came to 12 bases. From germline, CDR1 is MGHRA and CDR2 YSYEKL.